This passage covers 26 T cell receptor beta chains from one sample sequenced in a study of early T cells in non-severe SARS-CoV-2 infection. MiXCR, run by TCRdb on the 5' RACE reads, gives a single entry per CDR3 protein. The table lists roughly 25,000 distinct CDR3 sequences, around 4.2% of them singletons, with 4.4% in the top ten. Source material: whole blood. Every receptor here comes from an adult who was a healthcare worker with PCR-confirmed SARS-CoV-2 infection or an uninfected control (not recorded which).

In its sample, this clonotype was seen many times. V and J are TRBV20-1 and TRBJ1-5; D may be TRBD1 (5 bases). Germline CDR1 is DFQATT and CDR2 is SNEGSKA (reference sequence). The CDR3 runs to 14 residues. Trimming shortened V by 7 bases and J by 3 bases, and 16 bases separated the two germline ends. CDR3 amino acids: CSVEGQVPNQPQHF. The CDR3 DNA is TGCAGTGTCGAAGGACAAGTCCCCAATCAGCCCCAGCATTTT.

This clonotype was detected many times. DNA for the CDR3: TGCGCCAGCTCGGGACAGGGCAAAACTGAAGCTTTCTTT. The encoded protein is CASSGQGKTEAFF. This chain links TRBV5-1 with TRBJ1-1, with TRBD1 identical over 9 bases. The length of the CDR3 is 13 residues. The germline CDR1 and CDR2 sequences are SGHRS and YFSETQ. The V gene end was trimmed by 7 bases and the J gene end by 5 bases; junction bases not matched to a gene: 6. The variable domain in full, with the rest retrieved from reference TRBV5-1 and TRBJ1-1, is KAGVTQTPRYLIKTRGQQVTLSCSPISGHRSVSWYQQTPGQGLQFLFEYFSETQRNKGNFPGRFSGRQFSNSRSEMNVSTLELGDSALYLCASSGQGKTEAFFGQGTRLTVV.

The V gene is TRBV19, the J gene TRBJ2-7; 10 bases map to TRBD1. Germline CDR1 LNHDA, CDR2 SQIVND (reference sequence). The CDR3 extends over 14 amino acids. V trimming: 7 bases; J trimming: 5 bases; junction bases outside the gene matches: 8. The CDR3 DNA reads TGTGCCAGTAACCCTGGGACAGGGGACCACGAGCAGTACTTC. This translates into CASNPGTGDHEQYF.

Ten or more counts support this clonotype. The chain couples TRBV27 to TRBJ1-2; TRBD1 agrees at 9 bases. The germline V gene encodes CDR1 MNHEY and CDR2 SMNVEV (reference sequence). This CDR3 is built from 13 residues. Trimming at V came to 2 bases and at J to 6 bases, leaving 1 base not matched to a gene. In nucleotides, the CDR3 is TGTGCCAGCAGTTTACGGGACAGGGATGGCTACACCTTC. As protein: CASSLRDRDGYTF.

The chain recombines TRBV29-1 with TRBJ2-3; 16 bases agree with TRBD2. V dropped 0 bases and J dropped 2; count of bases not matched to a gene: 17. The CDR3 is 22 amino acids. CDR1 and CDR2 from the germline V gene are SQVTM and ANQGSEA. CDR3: CSVEDPDGVGLAGGMLTDTQYF. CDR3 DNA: TGCAGCGTTGAAGATCCTGATGGTGTGGGACTAGCGGGAGGGATGCTCACAGATACGCAGTATTTT.

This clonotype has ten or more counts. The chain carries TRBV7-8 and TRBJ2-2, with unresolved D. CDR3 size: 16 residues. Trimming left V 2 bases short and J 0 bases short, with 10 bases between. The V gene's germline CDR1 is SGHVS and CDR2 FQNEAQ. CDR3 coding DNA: TGTGCCAGCAGCTTAAGTGAGCAGCCGAACACCGGGGAGCTGTTTTTT. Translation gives CASSLSEQPNTGELFF.

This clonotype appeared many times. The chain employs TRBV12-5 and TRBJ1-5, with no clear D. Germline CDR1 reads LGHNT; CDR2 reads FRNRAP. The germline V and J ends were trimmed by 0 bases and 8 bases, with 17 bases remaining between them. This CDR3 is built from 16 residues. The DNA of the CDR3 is TGTGCTAGTGGTTTGGTACTGGCGGAGGGTAAGGAGCCCCAGCATTTT. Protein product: CASGLVLAEGKEPQHF.

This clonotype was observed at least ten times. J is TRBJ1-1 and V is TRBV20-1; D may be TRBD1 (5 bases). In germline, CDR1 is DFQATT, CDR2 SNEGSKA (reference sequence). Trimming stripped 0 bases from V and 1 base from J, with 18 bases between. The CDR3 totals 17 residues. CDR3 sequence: CSARDRVRQTSNTEAFF. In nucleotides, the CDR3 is TGCAGTGCTAGAGATCGCGTAAGACAGACATCGAACACTGAAGCTTTCTTT.

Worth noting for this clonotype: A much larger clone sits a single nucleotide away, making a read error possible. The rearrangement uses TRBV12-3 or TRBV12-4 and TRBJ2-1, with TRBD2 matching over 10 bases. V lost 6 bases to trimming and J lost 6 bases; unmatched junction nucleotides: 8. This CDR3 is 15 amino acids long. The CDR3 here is CASSPGTSDFNEQFF. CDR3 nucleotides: TGTGCCAGCAGCCCCGGGACTAGCGATTTCAATGAGCAGTTCTTC.

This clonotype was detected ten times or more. DNA for the CDR3: TGTGCCAGCAGTGACAGGGCTCTACAAGAGACCCAGTACTTC. It yields the protein CASSDRALQETQYF. The V and J genes are TRBV2 and TRBJ2-5, with TRBD1 as a possible D gene (5 bases). Trimming stripped 3 bases from V and 2 bases from J, with 10 bases between. CDR3 length: 14 residues. Germline CDR1 SNHLY, CDR2 FYNNEI. Filled out from reference TRBV2 and TRBJ2-5, the complete variable domain reads EPEVTQTPSHQVTQMGQEVILRCVPISNHLYFYWYRQILGQKVEFLVSFYNNEISEKSEIFDDQFSVERPDGSNFTLKIRSTKLEDSAMYFCASSDRALQETQYFGPGTRLLVL.

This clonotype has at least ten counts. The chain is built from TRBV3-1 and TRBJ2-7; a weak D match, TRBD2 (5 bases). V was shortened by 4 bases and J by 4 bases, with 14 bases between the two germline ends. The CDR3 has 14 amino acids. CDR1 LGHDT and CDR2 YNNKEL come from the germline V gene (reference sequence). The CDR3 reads CASSPSGIGYEQYF. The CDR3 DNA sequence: TGTGCCAGCAGCCCTTCCGGGATCGGGTACGAGCAGTACTTC.

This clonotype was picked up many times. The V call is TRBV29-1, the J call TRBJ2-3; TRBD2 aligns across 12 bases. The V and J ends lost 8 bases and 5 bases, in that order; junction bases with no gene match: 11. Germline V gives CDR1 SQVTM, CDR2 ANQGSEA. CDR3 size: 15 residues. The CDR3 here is CSLYRTSGNIDTQYF. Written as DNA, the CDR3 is TGCAGCTTATACAGGACTAGCGGGAATATAGATACGCAGTATTTT.

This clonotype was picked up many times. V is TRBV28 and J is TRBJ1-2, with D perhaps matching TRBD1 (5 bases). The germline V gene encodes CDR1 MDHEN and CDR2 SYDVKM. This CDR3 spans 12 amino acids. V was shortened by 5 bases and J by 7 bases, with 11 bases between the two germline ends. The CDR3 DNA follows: TGTGCCAGCAGTGCCACCGGGGGTGGCTACACCTTC. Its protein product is CASSATGGGYTF.

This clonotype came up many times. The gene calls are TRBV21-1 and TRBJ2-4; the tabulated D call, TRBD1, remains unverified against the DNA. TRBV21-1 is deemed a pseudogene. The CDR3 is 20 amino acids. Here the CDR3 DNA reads TGTGCCAGCAGCAGGGGGGCCGTGGTCTGGGCGGACCTAGCCAAAAACATTCAGTACTTC. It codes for CASSRGAVVWADLAKNIQYF.

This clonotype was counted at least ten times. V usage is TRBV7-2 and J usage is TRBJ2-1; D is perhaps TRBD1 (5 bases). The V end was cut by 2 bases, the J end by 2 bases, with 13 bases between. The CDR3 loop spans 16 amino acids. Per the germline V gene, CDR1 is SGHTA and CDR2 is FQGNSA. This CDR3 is CASSLMTGRAYNEQFF. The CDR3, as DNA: TGTGCCAGCAGCTTAATGACGGGCAGGGCCTACAATGAGCAGTTCTTC.

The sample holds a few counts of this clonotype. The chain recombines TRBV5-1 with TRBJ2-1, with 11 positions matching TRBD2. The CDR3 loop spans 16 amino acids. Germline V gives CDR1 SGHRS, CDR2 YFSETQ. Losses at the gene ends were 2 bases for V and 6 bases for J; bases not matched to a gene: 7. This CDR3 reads CASSFLAGGGGNEQFF. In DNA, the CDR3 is TGCGCCAGCAGCTTCCTAGCGGGAGGAGGCGGCAATGAGCAGTTCTTC.

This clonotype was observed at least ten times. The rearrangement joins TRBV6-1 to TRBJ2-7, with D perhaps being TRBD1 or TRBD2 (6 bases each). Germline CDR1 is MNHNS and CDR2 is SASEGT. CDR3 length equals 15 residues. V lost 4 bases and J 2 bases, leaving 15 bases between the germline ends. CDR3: CASSGRGTPAYEQYF. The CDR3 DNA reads TGTGCCAGCAGTGGGAGGGGGACGCCCGCCTACGAGCAGTACTTC.

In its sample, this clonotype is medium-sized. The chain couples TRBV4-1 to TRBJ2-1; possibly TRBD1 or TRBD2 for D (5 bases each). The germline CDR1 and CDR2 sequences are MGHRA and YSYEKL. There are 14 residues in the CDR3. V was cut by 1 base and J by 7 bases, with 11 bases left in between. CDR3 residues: CASSQGGKGNEQFF. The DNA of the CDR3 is TGCGCCAGCAGCCAAGGGGGGAAGGGGAATGAGCAGTTCTTC.

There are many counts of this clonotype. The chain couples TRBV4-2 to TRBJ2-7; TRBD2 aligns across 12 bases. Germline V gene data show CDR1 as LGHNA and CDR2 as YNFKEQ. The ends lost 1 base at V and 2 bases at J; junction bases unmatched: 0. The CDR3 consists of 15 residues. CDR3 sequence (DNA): TGTGCCAGCAGCCAAGGACTAGCGGGAGCCTACGAGCAGTACTTC. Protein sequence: CASSQGLAGAYEQYF.

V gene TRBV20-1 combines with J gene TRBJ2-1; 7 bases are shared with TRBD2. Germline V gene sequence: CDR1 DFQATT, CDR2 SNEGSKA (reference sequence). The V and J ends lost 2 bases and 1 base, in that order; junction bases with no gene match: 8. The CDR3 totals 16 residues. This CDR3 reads CSARSWAGVSYNEQFF. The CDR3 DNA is TGCAGTGCTAGATCCTGGGCGGGAGTTTCCTACAATGAGCAGTTCTTC.

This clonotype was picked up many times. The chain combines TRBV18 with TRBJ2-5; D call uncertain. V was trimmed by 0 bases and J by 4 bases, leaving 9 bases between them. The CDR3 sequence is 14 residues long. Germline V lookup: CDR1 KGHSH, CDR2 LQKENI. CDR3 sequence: CASSPPERAETQYF. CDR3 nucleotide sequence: TGTGCCAGCTCACCACCGGAGCGCGCAGAGACCCAGTACTTC.

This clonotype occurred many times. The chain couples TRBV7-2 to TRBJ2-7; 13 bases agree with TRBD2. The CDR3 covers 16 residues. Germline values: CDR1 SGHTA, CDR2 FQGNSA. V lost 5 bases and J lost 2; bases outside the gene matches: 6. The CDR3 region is CASSPFGTSGAYEQYF. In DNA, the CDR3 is TGTGCCAGCAGCCCTTTCGGGACTAGCGGGGCCTACGAGCAGTACTTC.

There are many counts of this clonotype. Here the CDR3 reads CSVRGLGELFF. DNA for the CDR3: TGCAGCGTTCGGGGGTTAGGGGAGCTGTTTTTT. The chain links TRBV29-1 to TRBJ2-2; D perhaps matches TRBD2 (6 bases). The CDR3 consists of 11 residues. V was pared by 5 bases and J by 8 bases, with 9 bases between. CDR1 is SQVTM and CDR2 is ANQGSEA in the germline V gene.

The CDR3 reads CASSVTSGGHNEQFF. In nucleotides, the CDR3 is TGTGCCAGCAGCGTTACTAGCGGGGGTCACAATGAGCAGTTCTTC. The genes are TRBV9 and TRBJ2-1; 11 bases align to TRBD2. The CDR3 runs to 15 residues. CDR1 is SGDLS and CDR2 is YYNGEE in the germline V gene. V trimming: 2 bases; J trimming: 5 bases; junction bases outside the gene matches: 3.

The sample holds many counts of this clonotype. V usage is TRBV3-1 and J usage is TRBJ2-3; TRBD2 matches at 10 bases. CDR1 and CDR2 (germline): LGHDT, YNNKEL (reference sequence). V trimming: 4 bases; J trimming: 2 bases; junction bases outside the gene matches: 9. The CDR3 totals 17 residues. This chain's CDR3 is CASSPPSGRAHTDTQYF. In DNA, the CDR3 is TGTGCCAGCAGCCCCCCCAGCGGGAGGGCCCACACAGATACGCAGTATTTT.

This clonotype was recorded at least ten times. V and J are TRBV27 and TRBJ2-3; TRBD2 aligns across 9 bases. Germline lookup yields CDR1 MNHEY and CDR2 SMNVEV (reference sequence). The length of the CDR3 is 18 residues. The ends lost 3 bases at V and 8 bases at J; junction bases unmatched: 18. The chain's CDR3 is CASSFFPPRTSDVATQYF. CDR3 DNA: TGTGCCAGCAGTTTTTTCCCCCCCCGGACTAGCGATGTAGCTACGCAGTATTTT.